Listed below are T cell receptor beta chains from one sample, sequenced in a study of shared clonotypes between healthy human individuals. Libraries were prepared by immunoSEQ multiplex PCR; TCRdb keeps only in-frame clonotypes and omits some of them. The table includes hundreds of thousands of clones, about 98% detected once. The sequencing input was naive CD8+ T cells sorted from blood. The origin of the receptors is a man younger than 45 in good health. The CDR3 runs from the conserved cysteine through the conserved F or W. D genes are given only for firm matches. Clone size is shown for a subset of rows, as once, few, many or a class of expanded clone.

clone_size j_call d_call v_call cdr3_nt cdr3_aa
NA TRBJ1-1 NA TRBV9 TGTGCCAGCAGCGAGGGTGACGGCACTGAAGCTTTCTTT CASSEGDGTEAFF
few TRBJ2-7 TRBD1 TRBV18 TGTGCCAGCTCCCCGGGACAGGGGCCCTACGAGCAGTACTTC CASSPGQGPYEQYF
NA TRBJ2-1 TRBD2 TRBV29-1 TGCAGCGTTGAAGGTCTAGCGGGCTACAATGAGCAGTTCTTC CSVEGLAGYNEQFF
NA TRBJ1-4 TRBD1 TRBV27 TGTGCCAGCAGCAGTTTACCCGGGAGGACAGGGACTTACGCAACTAATGAAAAACTGTTTTTT CASSSLPGRTGTYATNEKLFF
NA TRBJ2-3 NA TRBV10-2 TGCGCCAGCAGCGGGTTCACAGATACGCAGTATTTT CASSGFTDTQYF
NA TRBJ1-4 TRBD1 TRBV29-1 TGCAGCGTGCGACCGACAGGGGAGGGAGAAAAACTGTTTTTT CSVRPTGEGEKLFF
NA TRBJ2-1 NA TRBV25-1 TGTGCCAGCAGTGACCCGAGCTCCTACAATGAGCAGTTCTTC CASSDPSSYNEQFF
NA TRBJ2-7 TRBD2 TRBV4-1 TGCGCCAGCAGCCAGAGCGGGGGAGGAGGCGAGCAGTACTTC CASSQSGGGGEQYF
NA TRBJ2-1 NA TRBV27 TGTGCCAGCAGTTTTTGGCAGGGCTCCCACAATGAGCAGTTCTTC CASSFWQGSHNEQFF
NA TRBJ2-5 TRBD2 TRBV7-7 TGTGCTAGCAGCTCGGGGCTAGCGGGAGCTGGTGAGACCCAGTACTTC CASSSGLAGAGETQYF
NA TRBJ1-2 TRBD1 TRBV2 TGTGCCACCCTACGCACAGGGGGCAGCTATGGCTACACCTTC CATLRTGGSYGYTF
NA TRBJ1-1 NA TRBV5-6 TGTGCCAGCAGCTTGGGGGACCACACTGAAGCTTTCTTT CASSLGDHTEAFF
NA TRBJ2-1 TRBD1 TRBV29-1 TGCAGCATCTCGGGACAGGGGTTATCTCAGTTCTTC CSISGQGLSQFF
NA TRBJ1-1 NA TRBV5-6 TGTGCCAGCAGCTTGCGCCCGGATCTCATGAACACTGAAGCTTTCTTT CASSLRPDLMNTEAFF
NA TRBJ1-5 NA TRBV29-1 TGCAGCGTCTCTGAGGTCCCAGGCGGTCAGCCCCAGCATTTT CSVSEVPGGQPQHF
NA TRBJ2-5 TRBD2 TRBV29-1 TGCAGCGTTGAGGGGGCTAGCGGGAGAGTTTGGGAGACCCAGTACTTC CSVEGASGRVWETQYF
NA TRBJ2-1 NA TRBV5-1 TGCGCCAGCAGCTTGGCCATCTTGACGCTGAACAATGAGCAGTTCTTC CASSLAILTLNNEQFF
NA TRBJ1-2 NA TRBV29-1 TGCAGCGTTGTTGGCGCACCTCGGACTCTAAACTATGGCTACACCTTC CSVVGAPRTLNYGYTF
NA TRBJ2-7 NA TRBV10-2 TGCGCCAGCAGTGAGTCTGCCAGGGGAAGGGAGCAGTACTTC CASSESARGREQYF
NA TRBJ2-7 NA TRBV27 TGTGCCAGCCGACTGGGCCCTCAAAGTTCTGGCGAGCAGTACTTC CASRLGPQSSGEQYF
once TRBJ2-1 TRBD2 TRBV14 TGTGCCAGCAGCCAAGTATGGCGGGAGGCAAAGTCCTACAATGAGCAGTTCTTC CASSQVWREAKSYNEQFF
NA TRBJ2-3 NA TRBV10-3 TGTGCCATCAGTGAGTCGTTGGTAGCTGCCTCTATGGATACGCAGTATTTT CAISESLVAASMDTQYF
NA TRBJ2-7 NA TRBV28 TGTGCCAGCAGTTTCCCCCGGAGGGAGTCTCGCTCCTACGAGCAGTACTTC CASSFPRRESRSYEQYF
NA TRBJ2-1 NA TRBV4-2 TGTGCCAGCAGCCAAGTTATCCCGGCCTCAAGTGGTGAGCAGTTCTTC CASSQVIPASSGEQFF
NA TRBJ2-7 TRBD1 TRBV7-9 TGTGCCAGCAGCTTAGCCCAGGGGGCTCTGGACGAGCAGTACTTC CASSLAQGALDEQYF
NA TRBJ2-7 TRBD2 TRBV5-1 TGCGCCAGCAGCATGACTAGCGGGGTAAGCCACGAGCAGTACTTC CASSMTSGVSHEQYF
NA TRBJ2-7 NA TRBV6-6 TGTGCCAGCAGTTACTCGAGAGACCAGAAACGATACGAGCAGTACTTC CASSYSRDQKRYEQYF
NA TRBJ1-2 NA TRBV29-1 TGCAGCGTTGGCAGGACCTATGAGCGTGGTGGCTACACCTTC CSVGRTYERGGYTF
NA TRBJ1-4 NA TRBV2 TGTGCCAGTCTCACACGGCGGGGTTTAGAGGAAAAACTGTTTTTT CASLTRRGLEEKLFF
NA TRBJ2-1 NA TRBV29-1 TGCAGCGTTGAAGGGGGTTGGGGCAGTAGGATCAATGAGCAGTTCTTC CSVEGGWGSRINEQFF
NA TRBJ1-5 TRBD1 TRBV6-1 TGTGCCAGCAGTGTATACAGGGGGCGCGCTCAGCCCCAGCATTTT CASSVYRGRAQPQHF
NA TRBJ2-1 TRBD2 TRBV7-6 TGTGCCAGCAGCGCCTCCCCACCTGGACTAGCGGGAAACGGTGAGCAGTTCTTC CASSASPPGLAGNGEQFF
NA TRBJ2-1 TRBD1 TRBV10-3 TGTGCCATCAGTGAGGCAGGGGGATCGTCCTACAATGAGCAGTTCTTC CAISEAGGSSYNEQFF
NA TRBJ2-5 NA TRBV11-2 TGTGCCAGCAGCTTAGAATGGGCGGGAACGATAGGAGAGACCCAGTACTTC CASSLEWAGTIGETQYF
once TRBJ2-7 NA TRBV5-6 TGTGCCAGCAGTTTGACACTTTACGAGCAGTACTTC CASSLTLYEQYF
NA TRBJ2-1 TRBD2 TRBV9 TGTGCCAGCAGCGTACTAGCGGGAGGCAACAATGAGCAGTTCTTC CASSVLAGGNNEQFF
NA TRBJ2-7 TRBD1 TRBV7-2 TGTGCCAGCAGCTTACCGGACAGGGAGCACGAGCAGTACTTC CASSLPDREHEQYF
NA TRBJ1-1 NA TRBV9 TGTGCCAGCAGCGTAACAGGGTGGGGGAACACTGAAGCTTTCTTT CASSVTGWGNTEAFF
NA TRBJ2-7 TRBD1 TRBV10-3 TGTGCCATCAGTGACCCGGGACAGGGGATCGAGCAGTACTTC CAISDPGQGIEQYF
NA TRBJ2-7 NA TRBV28 TGTGCCAGCACTCATGGGGGGCTTGTCGAGCAGTACTTC CASTHGGLVEQYF
NA TRBJ1-2 NA TRBV28 TGTGCCAGCAGTCCAACAGGGACCTGGAATGGCTACACCTTC CASSPTGTWNGYTF
NA TRBJ2-7 TRBD1 TRBV7-9 TGTGCCAGCAGCCCCGGGACAGGGACCTACGAGCAGTACTTC CASSPGTGTYEQYF